Listed below are T cell receptor beta chains from one sample, sequenced in a study of blood T cells in healthy people across ages. Via MiXCR, TCRdb re-called the 5' RACE reads, giving one row per CDR3 protein. Here the sample spans 1,800,000 or so distinct CDR3 sequences, about two fifths being singletons. Input material: blood. The receptors were sampled from a human donor in good health. Both conserved end residues are part of each CDR3. The D gene is left open where the match is weak. The size field is filled for only some rows; it gives once, few, many or a size class.

abundance	d_gene	v_gene	j_gene	CDR3aa	CDR3nt
-	TRBD1	TRBV4-2	TRBJ2-5	CASSQPPGQGVSQETQYF	TGTGCCAGCAGCCAACCTCCGGGACAGGGGGTGTCTCAGGAGACCCAGTACTTC
-	-	TRBV20-1	TRBJ2-7	CSGTDSSYEQYF	TGCAGTGGGACCGACAGCTCCTACGAGCAGTACTTC
-	-	TRBV20-1	TRBJ2-1	CSASPLAQQFF	TGCAGTGCTAGCCCCCTAGCTCAGCAGTTCTTC
-	-	TRBV20-1	TRBJ1-1	CSARGRRGINTEAFF	TGCAGTGCTAGGGGCCGGCGGGGGATCAACACTGAAGCTTTCTTT
few	TRBD2	TRBV7-9	TRBJ2-3	CATPAIAGGTDTQYF	TGTGCCACTCCCGCAATAGCGGGGGGGACAGATACGCAGTATTTT
-	TRBD2	TRBV28	TRBJ2-7	CASSFLAGTTYEQYF	TGTGCCAGCAGTTTCCTAGCGGGGACGACCTACGAGCAGTACTTC
-	-	TRBV10-3	TRBJ1-2	CAISGAPSEVDNYGYTF	TGTGCCATCAGTGGGGCCCCGTCAGAGGTCGATAACTATGGCTACACCTTC
-	-	TRBV7-2	TRBJ2-3	CASSLAWQAIDTQYF	TGTGCCAGCAGCTTAGCTTGGCAGGCGATAGATACGCAGTATTTT
-	TRBD2	TRBV7-8	TRBJ2-1	CATTSGVNHNEQFF	TGTGCCACCACAAGCGGGGTGAATCACAATGAGCAGTTCTTC
few	-	TRBV12-3/TRBV12-4	TRBJ1-5	CASSLMGLGWQPQHF	TGTGCCAGCAGTTTAATGGGCTTAGGGTGGCAGCCCCAGCATTTT
few	-	TRBV5-1	TRBJ2-3	CASSLAYQRDTDTQYF	TGCGCCAGCAGCTTGGCCTACCAGAGAGACACAGATACGCAGTATTTT
few	-	TRBV7-2	TRBJ2-1	CASSLGATEQFF	TGTGCCAGCAGCTTGGGGGCTACTGAGCAGTTCTTC
-	-	TRBV10-3	TRBJ1-5	CAISESFGGGPNQPQHF	TGTGCCATCAGTGAGTCCTTTGGTGGGGGACCCAATCAGCCCCAGCATTTT
few	TRBD1	TRBV10-3	TRBJ2-1	CAINPGTGFHNEQFF	TGTGCCATCAACCCCGGGACAGGGTTTCACAATGAGCAGTTCTTC
-	-	TRBV12-3/TRBV12-4	TRBJ1-6	CASTSSMGSPLHF	TGTGCCAGCACTAGCTCCATGGGTTCACCCCTCCACTTT